Listed below are T cell receptor beta chains from one sample, sequenced in a study of T cell responses to AZD1222 COVID-19 vaccine. Using immunoSEQ multiplex PCR, the repertoire was profiled, and TCRdb retains in-frame clones only, with some absent. This sample carries fewer than 85,000 clones, around 90% of them seen once, and the ten largest clones take roughly 1.2%. The sample consisted of peripheral blood, taken 28 days after the second AZD1222 dose. All receptors come from an adult who received the AZD1222 COVID-19 vaccine. Each CDR3 is given with its conserved first and last residue. Fields, in order: J gene, V gene, CDR3 protein.

j_call: TRBJ2-3
v_call: TRBV5-1
cdr3_aa: CASSFGVPSTDTQYF

j_call: TRBJ1-1
v_call: TRBV6-5
cdr3_aa: CASRPTGAVGAFF

j_call: TRBJ2-7
v_call: TRBV6-5
cdr3_aa: CASSYYGTRSSYEQYF

j_call: TRBJ1-1
v_call: TRBV18
cdr3_aa: CASSRLEDTEAFF

j_call: TRBJ2-2
v_call: TRBV6-5
cdr3_aa: CASSYSKSGGPGELFF

j_call: TRBJ2-1
v_call: TRBV7-2
cdr3_aa: CASSYVTGEQFF

j_call: TRBJ1-1
v_call: TRBV7-9
cdr3_aa: CASSLEGPLNTEAFF

j_call: TRBJ1-6
v_call: TRBV18
cdr3_aa: CASSPNGRENSPLHF

j_call: TRBJ1-1
v_call: TRBV19
cdr3_aa: CASSISPRENTEAFF

j_call: TRBJ2-1
v_call: TRBV19
cdr3_aa: CASSILADSYNEQFF

j_call: TRBJ2-7
v_call: TRBV18
cdr3_aa: CASSPSRDSYEQYF

j_call: TRBJ1-2
v_call: TRBV4-3
cdr3_aa: CASSQAPSYGYTF

j_call: TRBJ2-1
v_call: TRBV7-8
cdr3_aa: CASSEDRGLRQSSYNEQFF

j_call: TRBJ2-1
v_call: TRBV6-5
cdr3_aa: CASSVQAGGRNEQFF

j_call: TRBJ2-7
v_call: TRBV5-6
cdr3_aa: CASSLFFYEQYF

j_call: TRBJ1-2
v_call: TRBV30
cdr3_aa: CATTVQGIGYTF

j_call: TRBJ2-5
v_call: TRBV5-8
cdr3_aa: CASSRYSKETQYF

j_call: TRBJ1-1
v_call: TRBV10-3
cdr3_aa: CAISESQDLNTEAFF

j_call: TRBJ1-1
v_call: TRBV27
cdr3_aa: CASSLSPGAGNTEAFF

j_call: TRBJ2-3
v_call: TRBV2
cdr3_aa: CASSEANRGADTQYF

j_call: TRBJ2-1
v_call: TRBV10-3
cdr3_aa: CAISDSGRNEQFF

j_call: TRBJ1-1
v_call: TRBV6-5
cdr3_aa: CANEFPGARNTEAFF

j_call: TRBJ1-1
v_call: TRBV4-1
cdr3_aa: CASSQREGNTEAFF

j_call: TRBJ2-3
v_call: TRBV19
cdr3_aa: CASSSLATDTQYF

j_call: TRBJ2-2
v_call: TRBV11-2
cdr3_aa: CASSSLPGNTGELFF

j_call: TRBJ1-1
v_call: TRBV5-1
cdr3_aa: CASSLGRGRDLMNTEAFF

j_call: TRBJ2-7
v_call: TRBV30
cdr3_aa: CAWSVSGSYEQYF

j_call: TRBJ1-2
v_call: TRBV15
cdr3_aa: CATSRADTRKGYTF

j_call: TRBJ1-1
v_call: TRBV19
cdr3_aa: CASSILLNTEAFF

j_call: TRBJ2-1
v_call: TRBV29-1
cdr3_aa: CSVGLGQGVYNEQFF

j_call: TRBJ1-6
v_call: TRBV3-1/TRBV3-2
cdr3_aa: CASSQSSPLHF

j_call: TRBJ1-2
v_call: TRBV3-1/TRBV3-2
cdr3_aa: CASSHQQTLYGYTF

j_call: TRBJ1-1
v_call: TRBV5-1
cdr3_aa: CASKLTGTVNAATEAFF

j_call: TRBJ1-1
v_call: TRBV7-3
cdr3_aa: CASSLTPRLDRGLSEAFF

j_call: TRBJ2-5
v_call: TRBV7-2
cdr3_aa: CASSPYSGQVQETQYF

j_call: TRBJ2-3
v_call: TRBV2
cdr3_aa: CASMSGRGSTDTQYF

j_call: TRBJ2-1
v_call: TRBV27
cdr3_aa: CASSGTLAESYNEQFF

j_call: TRBJ2-5
v_call: TRBV5-8
cdr3_aa: CASSRGAHQETQYF

j_call: TRBJ2-7
v_call: TRBV30
cdr3_aa: CAWRPGQGAYEQYF

j_call: TRBJ1-1
v_call: TRBV5-1
cdr3_aa: CASWEQSSTEAFF

j_call: TRBJ1-6
v_call: TRBV18
cdr3_aa: CASSAGTGDNSPLHF